Sequencing of this T cell receptor (beta chain) was carried out in a study of cytomegalovirus exposure and HLA in healthy donors. Broader study findings: When a later analysis compared HLA-associated TCR beta chains with equally common others, the HLA-associated chains turned out to be more clonally expanded and to have lower generation probabilities.

PCR involved 60 Vbeta and 13 Jbeta primers. Generated by immunoSEQ multiplex PCR, the TCRdb table keeps only in-frame clones and is missing some. The sample records 95,000 to 130,000 clones, about 76% being singletons. On this clone: Antigen: not known.

The sample was PBMCs. This receptor was identified in a young woman in good health and CMV-seronegative.

CDR3 nucleotide sequence: TGTGCCAGCAGTTTAAGGCAGGGCTTCTCCTACGAGCAGTACTTC. Residues: CASSLRQGFSYEQYF. The rearrangement uses TRBV27 and TRBJ2-7, with D tentatively TRBD1 (5 bases). This CDR3 contains 15 residues. CDR1 MNHEY and CDR2 SMNVEV come from the germline V gene (reference sequence). V gave up 2 bases and J gave up 0 bases, with 11 bases separating them.